This T cell receptor (beta chain) was identified in a study of cytomegalovirus exposure and HLA in healthy donors. Germline loops: CDR1 SGDLS, CDR2 YYNGEE. This CDR3 has 17 amino acids. Trimming at V came to 3 bases and at J to 3 bases, leaving 12 bases not matched to a gene. PCR employed 60 Vbeta and 13 Jbeta primers. TCRdb keeps only in-frame clones here, not all; method: immunoSEQ multiplex PCR. The sample has around 120,000 clones, approximately 15% seen once; the top ten hold about 2%. The sample holds a few counts of this clone. This rearrangement joins TRBV9 to TRBJ2-3; 8 bases are shared with TRBD2. The source is a woman aged 18-35 years in good health and CMV-seronegative. The material sequenced was PBMCs. CDR3 DNA: TGTGCCAGCAGCGGTGTAGGAGGCGGGAGGTGGACAGATACGCAGTATTTT. Its translation is CASSGVGGGRWTDTQYF.